Included here is one T cell receptor (beta chain) sequence, with context. What it recognizes is unknown. V lost 5 bases and J lost 2, with 12 bases in between. CDR3 length: 14 amino acids. Germline CDR1 MDHEN, CDR2 SYDVKM. Repertoires were generated with immunoSEQ multiplex PCR, while TCRdb's copy carries only in-frame clones and drops some. The sample has more than 150,000 clones, around 90% seen once. The sample is drawn from a study of T cell responses to AZD1222 COVID-19 vaccine. Study information: Recipients boosted at about 4 weeks or about 12 weeks are pooled. Overall study results and limits: Baseline seropositives among AZD1222 recipients totaled only five to seven. Among the donors, most were white British and more were female, and clonal diversity was possibly underestimated.

The sequence derives from an adult in good health. This sample comprised peripheral blood, obtained on day 0 of AZD1222 vaccination. This chain uses TRBV28 with TRBJ1-1, with D unresolved. CDR3 DNA: TGTGCCAGCAGTCCCGGTAGTAGTAACACTGAAGCTTTCTTT. Residues: CASSPGSSNTEAFF. The full variable domain, with the rest looked up from reference TRBV28 and TRBJ1-1, is DVKVTQSSRYLVKRTGEKVFLECVQDMDHENMFWYRQDPGLGLRLIYFSYDVKMKEKGDIPEGYSVSREKKERFSLILESASTNQTSMYLCASSPGSSNTEAFFGQGTRLTVV.